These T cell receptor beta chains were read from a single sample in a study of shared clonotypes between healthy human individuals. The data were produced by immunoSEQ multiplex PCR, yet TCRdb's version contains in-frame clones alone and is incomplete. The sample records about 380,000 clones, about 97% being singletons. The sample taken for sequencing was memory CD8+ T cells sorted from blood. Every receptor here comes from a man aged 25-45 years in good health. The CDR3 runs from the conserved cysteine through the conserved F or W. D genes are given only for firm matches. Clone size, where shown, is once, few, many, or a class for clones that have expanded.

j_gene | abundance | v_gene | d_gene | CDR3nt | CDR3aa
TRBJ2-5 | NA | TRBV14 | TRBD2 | TGTGCCAGCAGCCCGTCTCGGACGGGGGGGACCCAGTACTTC | CASSPSRTGGTQYF
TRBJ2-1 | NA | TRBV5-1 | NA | TGCGCCAGCAGCTCCCAGACTGCTTACAATGAGCAGTTCTTC | CASSSQTAYNEQFF
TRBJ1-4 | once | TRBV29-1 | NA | TGCAGCGCTCGGGGGAGGGGAGAAAAACTGTTTTTT | CSARGRGEKLFF
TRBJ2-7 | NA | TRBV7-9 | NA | TGTGCCAGCAGCCGATTGGCGGGCCCAACCTACGAGCAGTACTTC | CASSRLAGPTYEQYF
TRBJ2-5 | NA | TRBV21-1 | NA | TGTGCCAGGAACCGGGACAGGGGGCGAGAGACCCAGTACTTC | CARNRDRGRETQYF
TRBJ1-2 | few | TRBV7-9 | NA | TGTGCCAGCACCCTAAGTATCACTCCCCATGGCTACACCTTC | CASTLSITPHGYTF
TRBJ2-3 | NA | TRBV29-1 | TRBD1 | TGCAGCGTCCTGACAGGGGGCGCAGATACGCAGTATTTT | CSVLTGGADTQYF
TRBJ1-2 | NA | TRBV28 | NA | TGTGCCAGCAGCCTCCCGGGTTTTATGAACTATGGCTACACCTTC | CASSLPGFMNYGYTF
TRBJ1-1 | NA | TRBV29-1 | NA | TGCAGCGTTGCGGTTGGGCAGGGGTGGGAAGCTTTCTTT | CSVAVGQGWEAFF
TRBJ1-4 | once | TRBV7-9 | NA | TGTGCCAGCAGCCATACTCTAGGGGGGCGTGAAAAACTGTTTTTT | CASSHTLGGREKLFF
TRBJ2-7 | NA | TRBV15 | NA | TGTGCCACCAGCGGCACAGGGTTACCCTACGAGCAGTACTTC | CATSGTGLPYEQYF
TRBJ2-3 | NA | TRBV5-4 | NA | TGTGCCAGCAGCTCCACATTAAGGGGGGGGCCCACAGATACGCAGTATTTT | CASSSTLRGGPTDTQYF
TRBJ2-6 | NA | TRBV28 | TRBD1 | TGTGCCAGCAGTCCCAACCTGGACAGGAAATTCAACGTCCTGACTTTC | CASSPNLDRKFNVLTF
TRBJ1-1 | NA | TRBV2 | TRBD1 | TGTGCCAGCAGTGAACAGGGGGTAGAGACTGAAGCTTTCTTT | CASSEQGVETEAFF
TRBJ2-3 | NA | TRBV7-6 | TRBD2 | TGTGCCAGCAGCTTAGAAACTAGCGGGTCTATCACAGATACGCAGTATTTT | CASSLETSGSITDTQYF
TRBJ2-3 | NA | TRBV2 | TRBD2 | TGTGCCAGCAGTATGAACGTGGTAGCGGGATATTCCACAGATACGCAGTATTTT | CASSMNVVAGYSTDTQYF
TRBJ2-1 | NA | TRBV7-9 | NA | TGTGCCAGCAGCTTAGGACAGACAATCTCCTACAATGAGCAGTTCTTC | CASSLGQTISYNEQFF
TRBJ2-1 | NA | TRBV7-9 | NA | TGTGCCAGCAAACGAGCAGGAGGCAACAATGAGCAGTTCTTC | CASKRAGGNNEQFF
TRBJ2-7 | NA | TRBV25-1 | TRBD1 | TGTGCCAGCAGTTACCCCCGGATGGGACAGCCAGACGAGCAGTACTTC | CASSYPRMGQPDEQYF
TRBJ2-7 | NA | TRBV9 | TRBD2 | TGTGCCAGCAGCGTAGGTCTAGCGGCCTACGAGCAGTACTTC | CASSVGLAAYEQYF
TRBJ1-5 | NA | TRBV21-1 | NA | TGTGCCAGCAGCAAAGTGGACAGTAATCAGCCCCAGCATTTT | CASSKVDSNQPQHF
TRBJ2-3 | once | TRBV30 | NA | TGTGCCTGGAGTGTATGGGGCGCAGGCACAGATACGCAGTATTTT | CAWSVWGAGTDTQYF
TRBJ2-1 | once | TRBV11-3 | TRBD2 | TGTGCCAGCGGGACTAGCGGGAAGTCCTACAATGAGCAGTTCTTC | CASGTSGKSYNEQFF
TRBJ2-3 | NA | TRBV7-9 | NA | TGTGCCAGCAGCCCGCTCGCAGATACGCAGTATTTT | CASSPLADTQYF
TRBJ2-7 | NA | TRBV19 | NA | TGTGCCAGTAAACTAGAAGGCTCCCACGAGCAGTACTTC | CASKLEGSHEQYF
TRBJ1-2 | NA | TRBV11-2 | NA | TGTGCCAGCAGCTTAGTAAAGGGAGGGACCAGATATGGCTACACCTTC | CASSLVKGGTRYGYTF
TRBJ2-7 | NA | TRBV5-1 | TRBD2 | TGCGCCAGCACAGGACTAGCGGGATCTACCTACGAGCAGTACTTC | CASTGLAGSTYEQYF
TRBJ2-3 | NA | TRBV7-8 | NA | TGTGCCAGCAGCTTAGCGCGAGCCCCTTACACAGATACGCAGTATTTT | CASSLARAPYTDTQYF
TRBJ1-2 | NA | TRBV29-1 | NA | TGCAGCGTTGTGCCACGAGGGGCGGGTGGCTACACCTTC | CSVVPRGAGGYTF
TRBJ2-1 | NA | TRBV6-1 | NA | TGTGCCAGCAGTCGGACTATCCAGGGTGAGCAGTTCTTC | CASSRTIQGEQFF
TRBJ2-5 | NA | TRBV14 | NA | TGTGCCAGCAGCCCTCGGCAGGCGGTCGAGACCCAGTACTTC | CASSPRQAVETQYF
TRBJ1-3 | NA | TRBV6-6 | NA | TGTGCCAGCAGTTACTCGACCCCCGGGGGCGGAAACACCATATATTTT | CASSYSTPGGGNTIYF
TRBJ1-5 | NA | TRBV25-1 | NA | TGTGCCAGCCGATCGGACGGGCAGAATCAGCCCCAGCATTTT | CASRSDGQNQPQHF
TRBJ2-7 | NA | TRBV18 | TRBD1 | TGTGCCAGCTCCTCGGGACAGTTCTACGAGCAGTACTTC | CASSSGQFYEQYF
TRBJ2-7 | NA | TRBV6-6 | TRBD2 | TGTGCCAGCAGTTTCTCTAGCGGTTCCCCCTACGAGCAGTACTTC | CASSFSSGSPYEQYF
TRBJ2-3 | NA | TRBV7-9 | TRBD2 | TGTGCCAGCAGCTTAGAGCTAGCGGGACCAGATACGCAGTATTTT | CASSLELAGPDTQYF
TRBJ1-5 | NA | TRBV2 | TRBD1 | TGTGCCAGCAGGGCGACAGGGAGAGTCACTCAGCCCCAGCATTTT | CASRATGRVTQPQHF
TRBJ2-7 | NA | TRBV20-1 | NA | TGCAGTGCTAGAGACTACTACGAGCAGTACTTC | CSARDYYEQYF
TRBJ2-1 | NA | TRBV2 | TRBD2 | TGTGCCAGCAGTCCTAGACTAGCGGGGTACAATGAGCAGTTCTTC | CASSPRLAGYNEQFF
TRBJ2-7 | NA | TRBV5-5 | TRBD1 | TGTGCCAGCAGCGCCGGGGACAGGGGGCTCCACGAGCAGTACTTC | CASSAGDRGLHEQYF
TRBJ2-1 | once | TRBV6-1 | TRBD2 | TGTGCCAGCAGCCCCGGGGGGGCGCCCAATGAGCAGTTCTTC | CASSPGGAPNEQFF
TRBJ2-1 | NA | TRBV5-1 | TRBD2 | TGCGCCAGCAGCTTTTTAGCGGGAGAATCAGTGCAGTTCTTC | CASSFLAGESVQFF
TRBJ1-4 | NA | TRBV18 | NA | TGTGCCAGCTCACCACCGAACAGGGCTCCGGGTGAAAAACTGTTTTTT | CASSPPNRAPGEKLFF
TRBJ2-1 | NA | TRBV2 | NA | TGTGCCAGCAGTAAGGAAAACAATGAGCAGTTCTTC | CASSKENNEQFF
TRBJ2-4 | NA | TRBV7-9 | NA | TGTGCCAGCAGCCTCGAGTCACGGGCCAAAAACATTCAGTACTTC | CASSLESRAKNIQYF
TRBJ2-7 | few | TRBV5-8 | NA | TGTGCCAGCAGCTTGACAGGCTACGAGCAGTACTTC | CASSLTGYEQYF
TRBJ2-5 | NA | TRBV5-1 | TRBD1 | TGCGCCAGCAGCTTGGGGGACAGGGAGCAAGAGACCCAGTACTTC | CASSLGDREQETQYF